Below are 20 T cell receptor beta chains sequenced from a single sample in a study of PD-1 blockade in classical Hodgkin lymphoma. The protocol was immunoSEQ multiplex PCR, while the TCRdb copy is restricted to in-frame clones and leaves out a portion. The sample yields 30,000 to 35,000 clones, about 93% seen once. After autologous stem cell transplantation all patients relapsed, and prior brentuximab vedotin exposure differed between cohorts. Thawed PBMCs yielded CD4+ T cells through magnetic negative selection. This sample comprised CD4+ T cells from blood, obtained at baseline. The receptors were gathered from a human donor with classical Hodgkin lymphoma.

The chain uses TRBV6-4 and TRBJ2-6, with no clear D. From germline, CDR1 is MRHNA and CDR2 SNTAGT. The ends were cut back, 5 bases at V and 0 bases at J, with 8 bases in the middle. This CDR3 has 15 amino acids. CDR3 protein: CASSRYSSGANVLTF. For the CDR3, the DNA is TGTGCCAGCAGTCGGTACTCCTCTGGGGCCAACGTCCTGACTTTC.

V gene TRBV5-1 combines with J gene TRBJ2-7; TRBD2 matches at 10 bases. V lost 0 bases, J lost 5 bases, and 5 bases stayed unmatched. The CDR3 runs 15 residues. CDR1 SGHRS and CDR2 YFSETQ come from the germline V gene. The CDR3 sequence: CASSLELAGADEQYF. For the CDR3, the DNA is TGCGCCAGCAGCTTGGAGCTAGCGGGAGCAGACGAGCAGTACTTC. Supplemented by reference TRBV5-1 and TRBJ2-7, the full variable domain reads KAGVTQTPRYLIKTRGQQVTLSCSPISGHRSVSWYQQTPGQGLQFLFEYFSETQRNKGNFPGRFSGRQFSNSRSEMNVSTLELGDSALYLCASSLELAGADEQYFGPGTRLTVT.

This chain uses TRBV9 with TRBJ1-2; D unresolved. Deletions cut 1 base from V and 3 bases from J, with 7 bases between. Per germline, CDR1 SGDLS and CDR2 YYNGEE. CDR3 length equals 13 residues. The CDR3 loop reads CASSVRDDYGYTF. The CDR3 nucleotides read TGTGCCAGCAGCGTACGCGACGACTATGGCTACACCTTC. The entire variable domain, with the rest obtained from reference TRBV9 and TRBJ1-2, is as follows: DSGVTQTPKHLITATGQRVTLRCSPRSGDLSVYWYQQSLDQGLQFLIQYYNGEERAKGNILERFSAQQFPDLHSELNLSSLELGDSALYFCASSVRDDYGYTFGSGTRLTVV.

The CDR3: CAWSTQTEAFF. CDR3 in DNA: TGTGCCTGGAGTACTCAAACTGAAGCTTTCTTT. V is TRBV30 and J is TRBJ1-1, with D hard to call. Germline V gene sequence: CDR1 GTSNPN, CDR2 SVGIG (reference sequence). The CDR3 is 11 amino acids. With 2 bases removed from V and 5 bases from J, the gap between germline ends came to 6 bases.

CDR3 DNA: TGTGCCAGCAGTTCCCCCTTTATGGGCAATCAGCCCCAGCATTTT. Translation: CASSSPFMGNQPQHF. The V call is TRBV28, the J call TRBJ1-5; D not resolved. This CDR3 spans 15 amino acids. V was pared by 4 bases and J by 2 bases, with 12 bases between. The germline V gene has CDR1 MDHEN and CDR2 SYDVKM.

The chain employs TRBV29-1 and TRBJ1-2; TRBD1 is a possible D gene (5 bases). The V end lost 6 bases, the J end lost 7 bases, and 12 bases lay between the germline ends. The CDR3 spans 11 residues. The germline V gene encodes CDR1 SQVTM and CDR2 ANQGSEA. Here the CDR3 DNA reads TGCAGCGTAGATCAGAGGGGTGGCTACACCTTC. This translates into CSVDQRGGYTF.

This chain links TRBV21-1 with TRBJ1-5. TRBV21-1 is a pseudogene. The CDR3 runs to 13 residues. The CDR3 DNA is TGTGCCAGCAGCAAAGTGGGGTGCGATCCCCAGCATTTT. Translation: CASSKVGCDPQHF.

The chain carries TRBV28 and TRBJ2-1; D is unresolved. Per the germline V gene, CDR1 is MDHEN and CDR2 is SYDVKM. This CDR3 is 13 amino acids long. Trimming took off 7 bases at V and 1 base at J, with 8 bases between the two ends. The CDR3 reads CASKEGSYNEQFF. The CDR3 nucleotides are TGTGCCAGCAAGGAAGGTTCCTACAATGAGCAGTTCTTC.

This clone was observed a single time. The chain combines TRBV11-2 with TRBJ1-3; D is uncertain. V lost 5 bases and J lost 0, with 5 bases in between. CDR3 length: 13 residues. Germline V gene data show CDR1 as SGHAT and CDR2 as FQNNGV. The CDR3 is CASSPISGNTIYF. The DNA of the CDR3 is TGTGCCAGCAGCCCAATCTCTGGAAACACCATATATTTT. The variable domain in full, completed from reference TRBV11-2 and TRBJ1-3, reads EAGVAQSPRYKIIEKRQSVAFWCNPISGHATLYWYQQILGQGPKLLIQFQNNGVVDDSQLPKDRFSAERLKGVDSTLKIQPAKLEDSAVYLCASSPISGNTIYFGEGSWLTVV.

J is TRBJ1-2 and V is TRBV19; D is unclear. The V end was cut by 5 bases, the J end by 7 bases, with 11 bases between. Germline assignment: CDR1 LNHDA and CDR2 SQIVND (reference sequence). The CDR3 covers 12 residues. The CDR3 protein is CASSSNPGGYTF. The CDR3 bases are TGTGCCAGTAGTTCGAACCCGGGTGGCTACACCTTC. Full variable domain (missing parts from reference TRBV19 and TRBJ1-2): DGGITQSPKYLFRKEGQNVTLSCEQNLNHDAMYWYRQDPGQGLRLIYYSQIVNDFQKGDIAEGYSVSREKKESFPLTVTSAQKNPTAFYLCASSSNPGGYTFGSGTRLTVV.

The chain has TRBV19 and TRBJ2-5; D remains unclear. The germline V and J ends were trimmed by 2 bases and 5 bases, with 15 bases remaining between them. Looked up from germline, CDR1 is LNHDA and CDR2 is SQIVND (reference sequence). This CDR3 has 15 amino acids. The CDR3 is CASSITPDRRETQYF. CDR3 in DNA: TGTGCCAGTAGTATAACTCCCGACCGGCGGGAGACCCAGTACTTC.

The gene calls are TRBV5-1 and TRBJ2-3, with D possibly TRBD2 on 6 matching bases. Per the germline V gene, CDR1 is SGHRS and CDR2 is YFSETQ. The V end was cut by 2 bases, the J end by 2 bases, with 12 bases between. The CDR3 runs 15 residues. CDR3 in DNA: TGCGCCAGCAGCTTCGTAGCGCGGGACACAGATACGCAGTATTTT. Its translation is CASSFVARDTDTQYF.

The chain is built from TRBV7-9 and TRBJ1-6; D uncertain. V gave up 5 bases and J gave up 6 bases, with 11 bases separating them. The CDR3 consists of 14 residues. Germline-derived CDR1 and CDR2 are SEHNR and FQNEAQ (reference sequence). This CDR3 reads CASSLGKGNSPLHF. The CDR3 bases are TGTGCCAGCAGCCTGGGGAAGGGTAATTCACCCCTCCACTTT.

V gene TRBV6-5 combines with J gene TRBJ2-7, with 7 bases aligning to TRBD1. Germline V gene data show CDR1 as MNHEY and CDR2 as SVGAGI. This CDR3 contains 16 residues. Trimming at V came to 0 bases and at J to 5 bases, leaving 10 bases not matched to a gene. CDR3: CASSYSETSGGNEQYF. The CDR3 DNA reads as TGTGCCAGCAGTTACTCGGAGACTTCAGGGGGTAACGAGCAGTACTTC.

This sequence joins TRBV19 and TRBJ2-7; the D is unclear. The CDR3 loop spans 16 amino acids. Germline V gives CDR1 LNHDA, CDR2 SQIVND (reference sequence). The V end was cut by 3 bases, the J end by 1 base, with 16 bases between. The CDR3 reads CASSIGSRTDSYEQYF. CDR3 nucleotide sequence: TGTGCCAGTAGTATTGGGTCCCGGACGGATTCCTACGAGCAGTACTTC.

The chain uses TRBV5-6 and TRBJ2-1, with 11 bases lining up with TRBD2. From germline, CDR1 is SGHDT and CDR2 YYEEEE. V lost 4 bases and J lost 5; bases outside the gene matches: 5. The CDR3 length is 15 residues. DNA for the CDR3: TGTGCCAGCAGCCGGGGACTAGCGGTTAACAATGAGCAGTTCTTC. Translating gives CASSRGLAVNNEQFF.

The rearrangement uses TRBV30 and TRBJ2-3; D not certain. Trimming stripped 1 base from V and 1 base from J, with 9 bases between. Germline V gene data show CDR1 as GTSNPN and CDR2 as SVGIG (reference sequence). The CDR3 has 14 amino acids. The CDR3 DNA is TGTGCCTGGAGTGCCGTAAGGGGCACAGATACGCAGTATTTT. Amino acid sequence: CAWSAVRGTDTQYF.

The chain employs TRBV21-1 and TRBJ1-2; whether TRBD1, the table's D call, matches the DNA was not checked. TRBV21-1 is a documented pseudogene. This CDR3 spans 15 amino acids. For the CDR3, the DNA is TGTGCCAGCAGCTCCCCCGCGAGGGGGCAGGGTGGCTACACCTTC. It yields the protein CASSSPARGQGGYTF.

This clone came up a few times. The CDR3 loop reads CASSLYQGGGYTF. CDR3 in DNA: TGTGCCAGCAGTCTCTACCAGGGGGGTGGCTACACCTTC. The V gene is TRBV6-5, the J gene TRBJ1-2; TRBD1 matches at 7 bases. The CDR3 sequence is 13 residues long. J gave up 7 bases and V 5 bases, and 7 bases lay outside the gene matches. Germline CDR1 MNHEY, CDR2 SVGAGI.

Only one count was recorded for this clone. The chain couples TRBV10-2 to TRBJ2-5; the D call may be TRBD1 or TRBD2 (5 bases each). This CDR3 region has 15 residues. V lost 6 bases and J 0 bases, leaving 14 bases between the germline ends. Germline CDR1 is WSHSY and CDR2 is SAAADI. CDR3 coding DNA: TGCGCCAGCAGATTTGGGGGAGCGTACCAAGAGACCCAGTACTTC. This codes for CASRFGGAYQETQYF.